This T cell receptor beta chain was obtained from a study of T-cell reconstitution after alpha-beta-depleted transplantation in children. Study-level points and caveats: There were reportedly several hundred expanded graft clones from which alpha-beta T cells came about two months after transplant. Newly produced T cells mostly accounted for T-cell counts and diversity one year post-transplant.

This clonotype was recorded at least ten times. Its antigen is undetermined. This CDR3 has 16 amino acids. From germline, CDR1 is MNHEY and CDR2 SVGAGI. The germline V and J ends were trimmed by 2 bases and 5 bases, with 18 bases remaining between them. The TCRbeta library was prepared with unique molecular identifiers. TCRdb re-analysed the PCR reads in MiXCR, keeping a single row per CDR3 protein. The table shows 490,000 or so distinct CDR3 sequences, with more than 9% occurring only once. Sequencing was performed on PBMCs, taken before TCRalphabeta/CD19-depleted stem cell transplant. This clonotype was obtained from a child aged 2 to 10 with inherited bone marrow failure, due to receive a stem cell transplant. The V and J genes are TRBV6-5 and TRBJ1-2; a weak D match, TRBD1 (5 bases). CDR3 bases: TGTGCCAGCAGTTACACGTTCCCCGGACAAAAATATGGCTACACCTTC. Its translation is CASSYTFPGQKYGYTF.